The rows below give T cell receptor beta chains drawn from one sample of a study of blood T cell repertoires in COVID-19. Here immunoSEQ multiplex PCR was the method, and the copy in TCRdb shows in-frame clones only, minus some. Of about 260,000 clones in the sample, 86% were seen once. The sample comprised peripheral blood. The source is a man aged 35 to 55 with active or convalescent COVID-19. Each CDR3 is given with its conserved first and last residue. The D gene is left open where the match is weak. Clone size is shown for a subset of rows, as once, few, many or a class of expanded clone.

j_call v_call clone_size d_call cdr3_aa cdr3_nt
TRBJ2-3 TRBV9 NA NA CASSVEGGTATDTQYF TGTGCCAGCAGCGTAGAGGGGGGGACGGCCACAGATACGCAGTATTTT
TRBJ2-7 TRBV5-1 NA TRBD1 CASSLAMDREREQYF TGCGCCAGCAGCTTGGCCATGGACAGGGAACGCGAGCAGTACTTC
TRBJ1-1 TRBV7-9 few TRBD1 CASSSNYRGRNTEAFF TGTGCCAGCAGCTCAAACTACAGGGGGCGTAACACTGAAGCTTTCTTT
TRBJ1-1 TRBV7-2 NA NA CASSFDSVNEAFF TGTGCCAGCAGCTTTGACAGCGTTAATGAAGCTTTCTTT
TRBJ2-2 TRBV14 NA NA CASSQIPQRSGELFF TGTGCCAGCAGCCAAATCCCCCAGCGGAGCGGGGAGCTGTTTTTT
TRBJ1-5 TRBV2 NA TRBD1 CASSGDRGQPQHF TGTGCCAGCAGCGGCGACAGGGGTCAGCCCCAGCATTTT
TRBJ2-7 TRBV5-1 NA TRBD1 CASSFLQRQGTKSYEQYF TGCGCCAGCAGCTTTTTGCAACGACAGGGGACCAAATCCTACGAGCAGTACTTC
TRBJ2-3 TRBV20-1 NA NA CSASVGGTDTQYF TGCAGTGCTAGTGTGGGGGGTACAGATACGCAGTATTTT
TRBJ1-5 TRBV27 NA NA CASTQGGNNQPQHF TGTGCCAGCACCCAGGGAGGGAACAATCAGCCCCAGCATTTT
TRBJ1-5 TRBV5-1 once TRBD1 CASSSGGQVGQPQHF TGCGCCAGCAGCTCGGGGGGACAGGTAGGTCAGCCCCAGCATTTT
TRBJ2-7 TRBV4-2 NA NA CASSQGGTPTYEQYF TGTGCCAGCAGCCAAGGGGGGACACCTACCTACGAGCAGTACTTC
TRBJ2-6 TRBV7-2 NA NA CASSPFGSGANVLTF TGTGCCAGCAGCCCGTTCGGCTCTGGGGCCAACGTCCTGACTTTC
TRBJ2-3 TRBV2 NA NA CASSWDTTDTQYF TGTGCCAGCAGTTGGGACACCACAGATACGCAGTATTTT
TRBJ2-1 TRBV18 NA TRBD1 CASSPRTGSYNEQFF TGTGCCAGCTCTCCAAGGACAGGCTCCTACAATGAGCAGTTCTTC
TRBJ2-1 TRBV6-5 NA TRBD2 CASSQPGLAGYEQFF TGTGCCAGCAGTCAGCCGGGACTAGCGGGGTATGAGCAGTTCTTC
TRBJ1-2 TRBV6-5 NA NA CASRVGTSNYGYTF TGTGCCAGCAGGGTCGGGACTAGTAACTATGGCTACACCTTC
TRBJ1-6 TRBV6-1 NA TRBD1 CASSDRRTGNSPLHF TGTGCCAGCAGTGATCGCCGGACAGGGAATTCACCCCTCCACTTT
TRBJ2-7 TRBV10-3 NA NA CAIGGGLKSYEQYF TGTGCCATTGGGGGGGGGCTGAAGTCCTACGAGCAGTACTTC
TRBJ2-7 TRBV5-6 once TRBD1 CASSWGTGDYEQYF TGTGCCAGCAGCTGGGGGACAGGCGACTACGAGCAGTACTTC
TRBJ1-3 TRBV28 NA NA CASKHGSGNTIYF TGTGCCAGCAAGCACGGCTCTGGAAACACCATATATTTT
TRBJ2-1 TRBV5-4 NA NA CASSLVSTPGGNEQFF TGTGCCAGCAGCTTGGTGTCGACGCCAGGAGGCAATGAGCAGTTCTTC
TRBJ2-7 TRBV3-1/TRBV3-2 NA TRBD2 CASSIGLAGEGEQYF TGTGCCAGCAGCATCGGACTAGCGGGAGAGGGAGAGCAGTACTTC
TRBJ2-5 TRBV7-3 NA NA CASSPTRTGRGETQYF TGTGCCAGCAGCCCAACAAGGACAGGGCGGGGGGAGACCCAGTACTTC
TRBJ2-7 TRBV4-1 few TRBD1 CASSQTGTGERHEQYF TGCGCCAGCAGCCAAACCGGGACAGGGGAGCGCCACGAGCAGTACTTC
TRBJ2-5 TRBV12-3/TRBV12-4 once NA CASSAHNQETQYF TGTGCCAGCAGTGCACATAATCAAGAGACCCAGTACTTC
TRBJ1-5 TRBV30 NA NA CAWSYSNNQPQHF TGTGCCTGGAGTTACAGCAACAATCAGCCCCAGCATTTT
TRBJ1-5 TRBV6-5 NA NA CASSSDFYSNQPQHF TGTGCCAGCAGTTCCGACTTCTATAGCAATCAGCCCCAGCATTTT
TRBJ2-7 TRBV7-3 NA TRBD1 CASSLGTEYEQYF TGTGCCAGCAGCTTAGGGACAGAGTACGAGCAGTACTTC
TRBJ1-5 TRBV28 once TRBD1 CASIEGGEGQPQHF TGTGCCAGCATCGAAGGGGGCGAGGGTCAGCCCCAGCATTTT
TRBJ1-2 TRBV30 NA NA CAWSHTPSTNYGYTF TGTGCCTGGAGTCATACCCCTTCTACTAACTATGGCTACACCTTC
TRBJ2-2 TRBV5-4 NA TRBD1 CASSLGDRGRVNTGELFF TGTGCCAGCAGCCTGGGGGACAGGGGGCGGGTGAACACCGGGGAGCTGTTTTTT
TRBJ1-3 TRBV2 NA NA CASSPGGNTIYF TGTGCCAGTTCGCCGGGCGGGAACACCATATATTTT
TRBJ1-1 TRBV12-3/TRBV12-4 NA NA CASSLGGSTEAFF TGTGCCAGCAGTTTGGGAGGGAGCACTGAAGCTTTCTTT
TRBJ2-3 TRBV7-8 NA TRBD1 CASSSGQDTTDTQYF TGTGCCAGCAGCTCCGGACAGGATACCACAGATACGCAGTATTTT
TRBJ1-3 TRBV5-1 NA NA CASSLGGQLSGNTIYF TGCGCCAGCAGCTTGGGCGGACAACTCTCTGGAAACACCATATATTTT
TRBJ1-6 TRBV7-2 NA NA CASSPTGLAYNSPLHF TGTGCCAGCAGCCCAACAGGGTTGGCCTATAATTCACCCCTCCACTTT
TRBJ2-4 TRBV2 NA NA CASSEARPGAYIAKNIQYF TGTGCCAGCAGTGAAGCGCGGCCAGGGGCTTACATAGCCAAAAACATTCAGTACTTC
TRBJ1-4 TRBV14 NA NA CASSQVGGAEKLFF TGTGCCAGCAGCCAAGTGGGGGGGGCTGAAAAACTGTTTTTT
TRBJ1-5 TRBV10-2 NA TRBD1 CATDGQGAGQPQHF TGCGCCACCGACGGCCAGGGGGCTGGTCAGCCCCAGCATTTT
TRBJ1-4 TRBV24-1 NA TRBD1 CATSDEGQGLGKLFF TGTGCCACCAGTGATGAGGGACAGGGACTCGGGAAACTGTTTTTT
TRBJ2-7 TRBV5-4 NA NA CASSLGDSSYEQYF TGTGCCAGCAGCTTGGGAGACAGCTCCTACGAGCAGTACTTC
TRBJ2-1 TRBV11-3 NA TRBD1 CASSSAWDSSYNEQFF TGTGCCAGCAGCTCCGCCTGGGACAGCTCCTACAATGAGCAGTTCTTC